This T cell receptor (beta chain) was observed in a study of T cells in Graves' hyperthyroidism and ophthalmopathy. Broader study findings: The blood repertoire included most of the expanded thyroid clonotypes above 0.001.

This clonotype was counted at least ten times. What it binds is unknown. The PBMCs were sourced from fresh peripheral blood (more than 9 ml). Germline assignment: CDR1 SGHVS and CDR2 FQNEAQ. There are 16 residues in the CDR3. With V trimmed by 3 bases and J by 4 bases, 8 bases remained unmatched. The source material, RNA transcripts, was used to amplify TCR beta CDR3 regions. The study used the HTBI primer set for a first-round RT-PCR of the TCR CDR3. TCRdb reprocessed the multiplex PCR reads via MiXCR and lists one record per CDR3 protein. The data contain about 720,000 distinct CDR3 sequences, roughly a sixth of them singletons.

Sequencing used blood. The rearrangement joins TRBV7-8 to TRBJ1-5; 8 bases are a match to TRBD1. The receptor was isolated from a woman between 50 and 59 years old with Graves' hyperthyroidism that later progressed to Graves' ophthalmopathy. The CDR3 reads CASSFRSTGENQPQHF. As DNA, the CDR3 is TGTGCCAGCAGCTTTCGGTCGACAGGGGAGAATCAGCCCCAGCATTTT.